This T cell receptor beta chain stems from a study of blood T cell repertoires in COVID-19 (dated by TCRdb to about 2020). Background on the whole study: Samples from collaborators originated in the United States, Italy and Spain and spanned both the acute and convalescent phases of COVID-19. The prospective study material was composed of cDNA or gDNA derived from T cells, B-cell-depleted T cells, or PBMCs. The dataset comprised deeply sampled blood TCRbeta repertoires from subjects exposed to, actively infected with, or recovered from COVID-19. The repertoires were released in a freely available public database intended as a resource for research on the immune response to SARS-CoV-2. Samples came from the ongoing ImmuneRACE study (first 160 participants) plus 1,254 subjects from 6 global collaborators. Nearly every sample came with metadata listing a de-identified subject ID, COVID-19 status, age in years and sex. Where available, HLA class I and class II types were taken from metadata supplied by the sample provider and were not determined by assay-based typing. Study-wide findings and limitations: The amount of clinical and demographic metadata varied by source and participant and was provided uncurated.

This clone was seen only a few times. Its cognate antigen has yet to be identified. Base qualities are not recorded, but no much larger clone differs from it by a single base. Whole blood was collected in K2EDTA tubes by collaborating institutions according to the institutions' own protocols. Collaborator samples were shipped for TCRbeta analysis as frozen whole blood, isolated PBMCs, or DNA extracted from either sample type. Its CDR3 holds 15 amino acids, cysteine through phenylalanine. Kept here is only the CDR3 DNA, which spans 45 bases and is read in frame from base 1. V is clipped by 2 bases and J by 7 bases, and the sequence between their germline boundaries is 12 bases long. CDR1 and CDR2, looked up from the germline V gene, are MDHEN and SYDVKM. TCRbeta CDR3 regions were amplified from genomic DNA using the immunoSEQ Assay, a bias-controlled multiplex PCR. The original methods were these. The number of nucleated cells in each sample was estimated from the amplification of reference gene primers within the assay. To quantify the absolute abundance of each unique TCRbeta CDR3 rearrangement, sequence reads were collapsed and filtered. Productive Simpson clonality was computed per sample as the square root of Simpson's diversity index over productive rearrangements. The table was pulled from immuneACCESS by TCRdb, which kept in-frame rearrangements only. Such tables lose some clones; where checked, under half of the loss comes from unresolved V genes, and the rest has no known cause. The DNA gave D and trimming, while V, J and clone size come from that table. For this sample there are about 140,000 clones; approximately 80% appear just once. The top ten clonotypes cover approximately 5% of the sample.

Sequencing input: peripheral blood. Recombination linked TRBV28 to TRBJ1-6; D gene: possibly TRBD1, on 6 matching bases. This receptor was identified in a woman aged 50 to 60 with acute or convalescent COVID-19. Read as DNA, the sequence is TGTGCCAGCAGTTTACAGGGGTGGTCAAATTCACCCCTCCACTTT. It translates as CASSLQGWSNSPLHF.